Below, one T cell receptor (beta chain) is given with its context. Its antigen is unknown. The germline gene is not matched at one end of the junction; a read error may be the cause. These data originate in a study of shared clonotypes between healthy human individuals. Study-wide findings and caveats: Sampling was confined to blood; repertoires within tissues likely differ.

All donors were healthy HIV-negative adults lacking recent acute infections or vaccinations. With unsorted samples, genomic DNA was obtained from some 100 million PBMCs. Profiled with immunoSEQ multiplex PCR; TCRdb holds only in-frame clones, not every one. The repertoire has hundreds of thousands of clones, around 78% of them found once; the top ten carry about 11%. The CDR3 sequence is 14 residues long. Germline V gene lookup returns CDR1 SGDLS and CDR2 YYNGEE. The source of this sequence is a woman aged 40 to 49 in good health. Some clones in this sample may be carry-over from other donors' samples. The sequenced material came from PBMCs. This chain joins TRBV9 and TRBJ1-1; 8 bases are shared with TRBD1. CDR3 in amino acids: CASSITGGTTEAFF. In DNA, the CDR3 is TGTGCCAGCAGCATCACAGGGGGGACCACTGAGGCTTTCTTT.